Below are 28 T cell receptor beta chains sequenced from a single sample in a study of T-cell memory formation after mild COVID-19. TCRdb fed the 5' RACE reads into MiXCR, producing one record per CDR3 protein. The data hold a few hundred thousand distinct CDR3 sequences, with roughly a tenth observed a single time. The sample was PBMCs or a T cell subset sorted from them (not recorded which). Every receptor here comes from a man between 18 and 35 years old who had mild COVID-19 (a few samples of this study predate the infection). Cell type and time point are not known.

This clonotype was observed a few times. The chain combines TRBV5-1 with TRBJ2-2, with D unresolved. The CDR3 extends over 15 amino acids. From germline, CDR1 is SGHRS and CDR2 YFSETQ. Deletions cut 1 base from V and 0 bases from J, with 7 bases between. The CDR3 coding sequence is TGCGCCAGCAGCTTGAGGGCTTCGAACACCGGGGAGCTGTTTTTT. Its protein is CASSLRASNTGELFF. Combining the CDR3 with reference TRBV5-1 and TRBJ2-2 gives the whole variable domain KAGVTQTPRYLIKTRGQQVTLSCSPISGHRSVSWYQQTPGQGLQFLFEYFSETQRNKGNFPGRFSGRQFSNSRSEMNVSTLELGDSALYLCASSLRASNTGELFFGEGSRLTVL.

This clonotype showed up just a few times. The chain has TRBV10-1 and TRBJ1-5; TRBD1 agrees at 7 bases. V dropped 5 bases and J dropped 7; count of bases not matched to a gene: 5. CDR1 WNHNN and CDR2 SYGVQD come from the germline V gene (reference sequence). The CDR3 totals 13 residues. In DNA form, the CDR3 reads TGCGCCAGCAGTCCCGGGACAGCGCAGCCCCAGCATTTT. Translated: CASSPGTAQPQHF.

This chain links TRBV3-2 with TRBJ2-7. TRBV3-2 is tagged as a pseudogene. The CDR3 is made up of 13 amino acids. The CDR3 nucleotides are TGTGCCAGCTCAGAAGACAGCTCCTACGAGCAGTACGTC. Protein product: CASSEDSSYEQYV.

This clonotype turned up a few times. The chain employs TRBV10-3 and TRBJ1-5; a possible D gene is TRBD1 (5 bases). V gave up 3 bases and J gave up 4 bases, with 7 bases separating them. In germline, CDR1 is ENHRY, CDR2 SYGVKD. The CDR3 has 13 amino acids. CDR3 amino acids: CAISEGVNQPQHF. The CDR3, as DNA: TGTGCCATCAGTGAAGGGGTGAATCAGCCCCAGCATTTT.

The chain's CDR3 is CASSYAENTEAFF. For the CDR3, the DNA is TGTGCCAGCAGTTACGCGGAAAACACTGAAGCTTTCTTT. The chain combines TRBV6-5 with TRBJ1-1; D call uncertain. CDR1 and CDR2 (germline): MNHEY, SVGAGI. This CDR3 contains 13 residues. V lost 2 bases, J lost 2 bases, and 6 bases lay in between.

The chain is built from TRBV27 and TRBJ1-1; the D is unclear. V lost 5 bases to trimming and J lost 5 bases, with 12 bases between them. CDR3 size: 13 residues. CDR1 MNHEY and CDR2 SMNVEV come from the germline V gene (reference sequence). CDR3 in DNA: TGTGCCAGCAGTCCGGTTCCTCATACTGAAGCTTTCTTT. Translated, it gives CASSPVPHTEAFF.

The chain joins TRBV7-2 to TRBJ2-2; 7 bases are a match to TRBD1. Germline CDR1 reads SGHTA; CDR2 reads FQGNSA. The V segment lost 3 bases and the J segment 0 bases; nucleotides outside the gene matches: 4. This CDR3 contains 16 residues. Here the CDR3 reads CASSFRGPTNTGELFF. In nucleotides, the CDR3 is TGTGCCAGCAGCTTTAGGGGGCCTACGAACACCGGGGAGCTGTTTTTT. Drawing the rest from reference TRBV7-2 and TRBJ2-2, the complete variable domain is GAGVSQSPSNKVTEKGKDVELRCDPISGHTALYWYRQSLGQGLEFLIYFQGNSAPDKSGLPSDRFSAERTGGSVSTLTIQRTQQEDSAVYLCASSFRGPTNTGELFFGEGSRLTVL.

The V gene is TRBV20-1, the J gene TRBJ1-6; TRBD1 matches at 8 bases. Per the germline V gene, CDR1 is DFQATT and CDR2 is SNEGSKA (reference sequence). The CDR3 contains 13 residues. The V segment lost 5 bases and the J segment 9 bases; nucleotides outside the gene matches: 6. CDR3 nucleotides: TGCAGTGCTTTGGACAGGGAGAGTTCACCCCTCCACTTT. Protein sequence: CSALDRESSPLHF.

The chain couples TRBV4-1 to TRBJ2-5; unclear D gene. Germline lookup yields CDR1 MGHRA and CDR2 YSYEKL. CDR3 length: 15 amino acids. The V and J ends lost 2 bases and 1 base respectively, with 11 bases between them. The CDR3 nucleotides read TGCGCCAGCAGCCAAAGATTTCTCTCCCAAGAGACCCAGTACTTC. Its translation: CASSQRFLSQETQYF.

This sequence joins TRBV6-5 and TRBJ1-1, with D possibly matching TRBD1 (6 bases). The CDR3 totals 15 residues. Trimming stripped 5 bases from V and 0 bases from J, with 13 bases between. The germline CDR1 and CDR2 sequences are MNHEY and SVGAGI. The DNA of the CDR3 is TGTGCCAGCAGTGGGGGCGGGAGATTGAACACTGAAGCTTTCTTT. Residues: CASSGGGRLNTEAFF.

The J gene is TRBJ2-1, the V gene TRBV20-1; 16 nucleotides agree with TRBD2. The CDR3 is made up of 19 amino acids. Trimming at V came to 6 bases and at J to 1 base, leaving 12 bases not matched to a gene. Germline-derived CDR1 and CDR2 are DFQATT and SNEGSKA (reference sequence). The CDR3 reads CSANVHGTSGGASYNEQFF. Written as DNA, the CDR3 is TGCAGTGCCAACGTACACGGGACTAGCGGGGGGGCGTCCTACAATGAGCAGTTCTTC.

The chain combines TRBV24-1 with TRBJ2-3, with D maybe TRBD2 (6 bases). Trimming removed 6 bases at V and 2 bases at J, with 8 bases between. This CDR3 contains 13 residues. From germline, CDR1 is KGHDR and CDR2 SFDVKD. The CDR3: CATSSGLTDTQYF. DNA of the CDR3: TGTGCCACCAGTTCGGGACTCACAGATACGCAGTATTTT.

This clonotype was recorded many times. J is TRBJ2-1 and V is TRBV7-6; D uncertain. Trimming removed 1 base at V and 6 bases at J, with 4 bases between. Germline V gene sequence: CDR1 SGHVS, CDR2 FNYEAQ. The CDR3 loop spans 12 amino acids. DNA of the CDR3: TGTGCCAGCAGCTTAGGGAGCAATGAGCAGTTCTTC. This translates into CASSLGSNEQFF. The full variable domain, with the rest looked up from reference TRBV7-6 and TRBJ2-1, is GAGVSQSPRYKVTKRGQDVALRCDPISGHVSLYWYRQALGQGPEFLTYFNYEAQQDKSGLPNDRFSAERPEGSISTLTIQRTEQRDSAMYRCASSLGSNEQFFGPGTRLTVL.

In its sample, this clonotype was seen many times. V usage is TRBV28 and J usage is TRBJ2-7; D gene ambiguous. This CDR3 has 12 amino acids. CDR1 and CDR2 from the germline V gene are MDHEN and SYDVKM. V lost 6 bases and J 4 bases, leaving 10 bases between the germline ends. DNA of the CDR3: TGTGCCAGCAGCATCGGACCTTACGAGCAGTACGTC. This encodes CASSIGPYEQYV.

CDR3 coding DNA: TGCGCCAGCAGCTTGGCCCCTAGCGGGGGGGCCAACACCGGGGAGCTGTTTTTT. Residues: CASSLAPSGGANTGELFF. The rearrangement joins TRBV5-1 to TRBJ2-2, with 12 bases fitting TRBD2. The CDR3 loop spans 18 amino acids. Germline trimming cut 0 bases from V and 2 bases from J; bases unmatched to any gene: 5. Germline assignment: CDR1 SGHRS and CDR2 YFSETQ.

The gene calls are TRBV6-2 or TRBV6-3 and TRBJ1-6; a weak D match, TRBD1 (6 bases). The CDR3 totals 15 residues. Trimming pared 2 bases from V and 9 bases from J, leaving 14 bases between. From germline, CDR1 is MNHEY and CDR2 SVGEGT. The CDR3 DNA follows: TGTGCCAGCAGTTACAGTACAGGGATACGTTCACCCCTCCACTTT. It codes for CASSYSTGIRSPLHF.

This clonotype appeared a few times. The chain couples TRBV2 to TRBJ1-5, with unresolved D. V lost 8 bases and J 4 bases, leaving 12 bases between the germline ends. Germline V gene sequence: CDR1 SNHLY, CDR2 FYNNEI. This CDR3 contains 13 residues. CDR3 sequence: CASRAEVNQPQHF. The CDR3 nucleotides are TGTGCCAGCCGCGCCGAGGTGAATCAGCCCCAGCATTTT.

This clonotype has at least ten counts. V is TRBV5-1 and J is TRBJ1-1; tentative D call: TRBD1 (6 bases). Looked up from germline, CDR1 is SGHRS and CDR2 is YFSETQ. Trimming took off 6 bases at V and 1 base at J, with 16 bases between the two ends. The CDR3 totals 15 residues. CDR3 in DNA: TGCGCCAGCAAGGGGGACCCAAACAAGAACACTGAAGCTTTCTTT. Encoded protein: CASKGDPNKNTEAFF.

In its sample, this clonotype was seen a few times. The V call is TRBV6-1, the J call TRBJ1-4; 9 nucleotides line up with TRBD1. Trimming took 7 bases from V and 0 from J; bases not matched to a gene: 3. This CDR3 is 15 amino acids long. Per the germline V gene, CDR1 is MNHNS and CDR2 is SASEGT. The CDR3 DNA sequence: TGTGCCAGCAATCGACAGGGGGCAACTAATGAAAAACTGTTTTTT. As protein: CASNRQGATNEKLFF.

This clonotype appeared many times. The chain recombines TRBV4-3 with TRBJ1-1; the D is unclear. Trimming stripped 4 bases from V and 1 base from J, with 16 bases between. Germline V gene lookup returns CDR1 LGHNA and CDR2 YSLEER. The CDR3 spans 16 residues. CDR3 bases: TGCGCCAGCAGCCTGAGCCCAGAGGGTCGGAACACTGAAGCTTTCTTT. Its translation: CASSLSPEGRNTEAFF.

Many counts were recorded for this clonotype. The chain links TRBV10-3 to TRBJ2-6; no clear D gene. The V gene's germline CDR1 is ENHRY and CDR2 SYGVKD. V was shortened by 2 bases and J by 4 bases, with 6 bases between the two germline ends. The CDR3 sequence is 14 residues long. Here the CDR3 reads CAISEPRGANVLTF. The CDR3 DNA is TGTGCCATCAGTGAGCCACGCGGGGCCAACGTCCTGACTTTC.

This chain joins TRBV27 and TRBJ1-1; D may be TRBD1 (6 bases). V shed 2 bases and J shed 0 bases, with 16 bases lying between them. The CDR3 is made up of 17 amino acids. Looked up from germline, CDR1 is MNHEY and CDR2 is SMNVEV (reference sequence). DNA of the CDR3: TGTGCCAGCAGTTTAAAGCGGCAGGGGCCCATGAACACTGAAGCTTTCTTT. Its protein product is CASSLKRQGPMNTEAFF.

The gene calls are TRBV4-3 and TRBJ1-6; D not resolved. CDR1 is LGHNA, CDR2 YSLEER, per germline. The CDR3 extends over 18 amino acids. V lost 0 bases and J lost 0, with 12 bases in between. CDR3 in amino acids: CASSQDPPTDSYNSPLHF. CDR3 bases: TGCGCCAGCAGCCAAGACCCCCCTACAGACTCCTATAATTCACCCCTCCACTTT.

The gene calls are TRBV6-5 and TRBJ2-3; possible D gene TRBD2, 5 bases. Germline loops: CDR1 MNHEY, CDR2 SVGAGI. The CDR3 has 13 residues. With 8 bases removed from V and 5 bases from J, the gap between germline ends came to 14 bases. The CDR3 here is CASGPRAGDTQYF. The CDR3 region has the DNA TGTGCCAGCGGGCCCCGGGCGGGAGATACGCAGTATTTT.

This clonotype has only a few counts. The J gene is TRBJ1-1, the V gene TRBV25-1; 7 bases fit TRBD1. V shed 4 bases, J shed 2 bases, and the junction held 7 bases outside the gene matches. The CDR3 is made up of 15 amino acids. CDR1 MGHDK and CDR2 SYGVNS come from the germline V gene. CDR3 coding DNA: TGTGCCAGCAGTGCGAGGGGGACAGAAAACACTGAAGCTTTCTTT. It translates to CASSARGTENTEAFF.

V usage is TRBV30 and J usage is TRBJ1-2; D uncertain. Trimming removed 4 bases from V and 4 bases from J, with 10 bases in between. CDR3 length: 12 amino acids. Germline CDR1 and CDR2: GTSNPN and SVGIG (reference sequence). The CDR3 is CAWTLRPYGYTF. CDR3 coding DNA: TGTGCCTGGACACTCCGGCCCTATGGCTACACCTTC.

This clonotype appeared a few times. The CDR3 sequence: CASSPPGSQFF. DNA of the CDR3: TGTGCCAGCTCACCACCAGGGTCGCAGTTCTTC. The rearrangement links TRBV18 to TRBJ2-1; unclear D gene. The germline V and J ends were trimmed by 0 bases and 12 bases, with 6 bases remaining between them. From germline, CDR1 is KGHSH and CDR2 LQKENI. CDR3 length: 11 residues.

The V call is TRBV11-2, the J call TRBJ2-6; no reliable D call. With 5 bases removed from V and 0 bases from J, the gap between germline ends came to 8 bases. The V gene's germline CDR1 is SGHAT and CDR2 FQNNGV. This CDR3 contains 15 residues. CDR3 loop: CASSLYGSGANVLTF. CDR3 coding DNA: TGTGCCAGCAGCCTTTATGGCTCTGGGGCCAACGTCCTGACTTTC.